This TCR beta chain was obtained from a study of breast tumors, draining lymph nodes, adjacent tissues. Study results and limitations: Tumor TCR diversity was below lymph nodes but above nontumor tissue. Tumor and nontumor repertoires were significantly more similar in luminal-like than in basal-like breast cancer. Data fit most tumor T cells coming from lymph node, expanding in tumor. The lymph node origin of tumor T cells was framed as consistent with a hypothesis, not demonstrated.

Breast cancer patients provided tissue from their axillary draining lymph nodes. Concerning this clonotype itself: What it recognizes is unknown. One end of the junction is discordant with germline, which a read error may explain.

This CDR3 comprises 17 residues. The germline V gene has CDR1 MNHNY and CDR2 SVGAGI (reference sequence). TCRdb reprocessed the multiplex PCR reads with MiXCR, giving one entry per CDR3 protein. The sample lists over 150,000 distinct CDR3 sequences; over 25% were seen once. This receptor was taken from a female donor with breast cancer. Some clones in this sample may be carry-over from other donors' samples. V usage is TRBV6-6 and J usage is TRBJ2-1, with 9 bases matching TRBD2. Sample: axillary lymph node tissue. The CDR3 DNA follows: TGTGCCAGCAGTCACTCGAATTCGGGCGGGAGGGGCAATGAGCAGTTCTTC. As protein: CASSHSNSGGRGNEQFF.